This T cell receptor beta chain stems from a study of T-cell memory formation after mild COVID-19. Study-level findings and limits: For second-wave clones that peaked at day 37, SARS-CoV-2 specificity went unverified. Clones contracting across day 15 to 85 had a balanced CD4/CD8 profile; later expanding clones leaned CD4+.

From the 5' RACE reads, TCRdb called clonotypes with MiXCR, one entry per CDR3 protein. The data hold about 300,000 distinct CDR3 sequences, with 15% to 20% observed a single time. Turning to this clonotype: Its target is not known.

Germline CDR1 and CDR2: SGHRS and YFSETQ. V lost 4 bases and J lost 2, with 9 bases in between. CDR3 length: 14 residues. Material for sequencing was PBMCs or a T cell subset sorted from them (not recorded which). V usage is TRBV5-1 and J usage is TRBJ2-2; D unresolved. The clonotype originates from a man in his late teens or twenties who had mild COVID-19 (a few samples of this study predate the infection). Cell type and time point are not known. The CDR3 sequence: CASSNLLNTGELFF. In nucleotides, the CDR3 is TGCGCCAGCAGCAACCTACTCAACACCGGGGAGCTGTTTTTT.